Below are 26 T cell receptor beta chains sequenced from a single sample in a study of blood T cell repertoires in COVID-19. This table comes from immunoSEQ multiplex PCR, and its TCRdb copy is limited to in-frame clones, with some not included. The sample yields over 150,000 clones, approximately 82% seen once. The sequencing input was peripheral blood. The source is an older woman who had recovered from COVID-19.

The chain has TRBV9 and TRBJ2-3, with D maybe TRBD2 (7 bases). V lost 0 bases and J 11 bases, leaving 10 bases between the germline ends. The germline CDR1 and CDR2 sequences are SGDLS and YYNGEE. This CDR3 is built from 12 residues. The CDR3 DNA reads as TGTGCCAGCAGCGTAGGAGGGGGGGAGCAGTATTTT. This gives the protein CASSVGGGEQYF.

This clone has a handful of counts. This sequence joins TRBV24-1 and TRBJ2-1; possibly TRBD2 for D (6 bases). The V end lost 1 base, the J end lost 5 bases, and 11 bases lay between the germline ends. Per the germline V gene, CDR1 is KGHDR and CDR2 is SFDVKD. There are 15 residues in the CDR3. The CDR3 coding sequence is TGTGCCACCAGTGATTTTGGGGACTCTCACAATGAGCAGTTCTTC. It specifies CATSDFGDSHNEQFF.

The rearrangement joins TRBV4-3 to TRBJ1-1; 7 positions agree with TRBD1. The CDR3 loop spans 15 amino acids. Germline V gene data show CDR1 as LGHNA and CDR2 as YSLEER. J was trimmed by 4 bases and V by 1 base; bases with no gene match: 6. CDR3 region: CASSQVSGGGTEAFF. DNA for the CDR3: TGCGCCAGCAGCCAAGTTTCAGGGGGTGGCACTGAAGCTTTCTTT.

The sample holds one count of this clone. This rearrangement joins TRBV4-1 to TRBJ2-7, with D possibly being TRBD1 (6 bases). The ends were cut back, 6 bases at V and 1 base at J, with 10 bases in the middle. Germline values: CDR1 MGHRA, CDR2 YSYEKL. This CDR3 has 13 residues. The CDR3, as DNA: TGCGCCAGCAGTCTCGGACAGTCCTACGAGCAGTACTTC. It encodes CASSLGQSYEQYF.

V usage is TRBV7-3 and J usage is TRBJ2-4; 11 bases agree with TRBD1. Losses at the gene ends were 5 bases for V and 6 bases for J; bases not matched to a gene: 6. CDR3 length: 15 amino acids. CDR1 SGHTA and CDR2 FQGTGA come from the germline V gene. The CDR3 coding sequence is TGTGCCAGCAGCATTATGGGGACAGGGGGAAACATTCAGTACTTC. Encoded protein: CASSIMGTGGNIQYF.

This clone was recorded a few times. The rearrangement joins TRBV29-1 to TRBJ2-2; tentative D call: TRBD2 (6 bases). V was pared by 8 bases and J by 3 bases, with 10 bases between. Germline values: CDR1 SQVTM, CDR2 ANQGSEA. This CDR3 comprises 12 residues. The DNA of the CDR3 is TGCAGCTCGGGACTTCACACCGGGGAGCTGTTTTTT. Translation: CSSGLHTGELFF.

For this clone: One junction end does not reproduce the germline sequence, and a read error may be involved. DNA of the CDR3: TGTGCCAGCAGCTTATCCCCGACTAGCGGGGGAACCCACTTC. This gives the protein CASSLSPTSGGTHF. This chain uses TRBV7-2 with TRBJ2-5; TRBD2 agrees at 12 bases. CDR3 length: 14 residues. CDR1 and CDR2 (germline): SGHTA, FQGNSA.

The chain carries TRBV19 and TRBJ2-5; 7 bases fit TRBD2. The V gene's germline CDR1 is LNHDA and CDR2 SQIVND (reference sequence). Losses at the gene ends were 9 bases for V and 7 bases for J; bases not matched to a gene: 5. The CDR3 loop spans 11 amino acids. The CDR3 here is CASQVAGTQYF. DNA for the CDR3: TGTGCCAGCCAAGTAGCGGGGACCCAGTACTTC.

The rearrangement links TRBV24-1 to TRBJ2-1; perhaps TRBD1 as D (6 bases). Trimming removed 5 bases from V and 4 bases from J, with 8 bases in between. Germline V CDR1 and CDR2: KGHDR, SFDVKD. The CDR3 contains 13 residues. CDR3 coding DNA: TGTGCCACCAGTGGGGGGCCATACAATGAGCAGTTCTTC. This encodes CATSGGPYNEQFF.

Here the CDR3 reads CASSQATDRDWNTIYF. The CDR3 coding sequence is TGTGCCAGCAGCCAAGCCACCGACAGGGATTGGAACACCATATATTTT. The chain links TRBV4-2 to TRBJ1-3; 7 bases line up with TRBD1. Germline lookup yields CDR1 LGHNA and CDR2 YNFKEQ. V lost 1 base, J lost 7 bases, and 10 bases stayed unmatched. The CDR3 has 16 residues.

The chain carries TRBV10-3 and TRBJ2-5; possibly TRBD2 for D (6 bases). Germline CDR1 is ENHRY and CDR2 is SYGVKD. Trimming left V 6 bases short and J 5 bases short, with 19 bases between. The CDR3 runs to 15 residues. The CDR3 nucleotides read TGTGCCATCAGGGAACCTAGCGTGAGGAGGGAGACCCAGTACTTC. Its protein product is CAIREPSVRRETQYF.

CDR3 in amino acids: CSVLRGGTEAFF. The CDR3 coding sequence is TGCAGCGTCCTCCGGGGGGGCACTGAAGCTTTCTTT. V is TRBV29-1 and J is TRBJ1-1, with D possibly TRBD1 on 5 matching bases. The CDR3 totals 12 residues. In germline, CDR1 is SQVTM, CDR2 ANQGSEA. Trimming took 6 bases from V and 4 from J, leaving 12 bases between them.

The chain carries TRBV15 and TRBJ2-7; D may be TRBD2 (5 bases). The CDR3 is 15 amino acids. V was trimmed by 3 bases and J by 2 bases, leaving 14 bases between them. Germline V CDR1 and CDR2: LNHNV, YYDKDF (reference sequence). The CDR3 loop is CATSRGGADPYEQYF. The CDR3 nucleotides are TGTGCCACCAGCAGGGGCGGAGCGGACCCCTACGAGCAGTACTTC.

This clone was seen more than once but under ten times. The CDR3 here is CASSLGPGLANTYEQYF. The CDR3 DNA reads TGTGCCAGCAGCTTGGGCCCGGGACTAGCGAACACCTACGAGCAGTACTTC. The chain recombines TRBV5-6 with TRBJ2-7, with TRBD2 matching over 10 bases. This CDR3 region has 17 residues. Trimming removed 0 bases from V and 2 bases from J; junction bases left unmatched: 8. CDR1 is SGHDT, CDR2 YYEEEE, per germline.

This chain connects TRBV7-2 to TRBJ2-1; unclear D gene. The CDR3 sequence is 13 residues long. V dropped 0 bases and J dropped 9 bases, with 9 bases sitting between them. Germline V gene lookup returns CDR1 SGHTA and CDR2 FQGNSA. The CDR3, as DNA: TGTGCCAGCAGCTTAGCCCCCCTCGGTGAGCAGTTCTTC. Translating it yields CASSLAPLGEQFF.

The genes are TRBV12-3 or TRBV12-4 and TRBJ1-1, with 9 bases that match TRBD1. With V trimmed by 6 bases and J by 4 bases, 0 bases remained unmatched. This CDR3 contains 12 residues. The CDR3 coding sequence is TGTGCCAGCAGGGACAGGGGCACTGAAGCTTTCTTT. Translating gives CASRDRGTEAFF.

This clone occurred once. The V call is TRBV11-2, the J call TRBJ2-3, with TRBD2 identical over 7 bases. Germline lookup yields CDR1 SGHAT and CDR2 FQNNGV. The CDR3 runs to 16 residues. V was pared by 5 bases and J by 3 bases, with 11 bases of the junction left unmatched. Written as DNA, the CDR3 is TGTGCCAGCAGCCGCCGGGGGGTCGGGGGAACAGATACGCAGTATTTT. Protein product: CASSRRGVGGTDTQYF.

The chain recombines TRBV5-1 with TRBJ1-1, with D tentatively TRBD1 (6 bases). With 0 bases removed from V and 1 base from J, the gap between germline ends came to 13 bases. CDR3 length: 16 residues. The V gene's germline CDR1 is SGHRS and CDR2 YFSETQ. The CDR3 sequence: CASSLEGVGANTEAFF. Here the CDR3 DNA reads TGCGCCAGCAGCTTGGAGGGGGTAGGGGCGAACACTGAAGCTTTCTTT.

This clone was recorded many times. The chain is built from TRBV5-1 and TRBJ1-5, with D maybe TRBD1 (5 bases). Looked up from germline, CDR1 is SGHRS and CDR2 is YFSETQ. Between the trimmed V and J ends, which lost 0 bases and 3 bases, there was a span of 7 bases. The CDR3 has 14 amino acids. CDR3 sequence: CASSLGQLNQPQHF. CDR3 DNA sequence: TGCGCCAGCAGCTTGGGACAGCTCAATCAGCCCCAGCATTTT.

This clone has more than one count but fewer than ten. The rearrangement uses TRBV2 and TRBJ1-2; 8 bases line up with TRBD1. CDR3 size: 14 residues. Germline V gives CDR1 SNHLY, CDR2 FYNNEI. Germline trimming cut 2 bases from V and 3 bases from J; bases unmatched to any gene: 2. The CDR3 loop is CASSETTGDYGYTF. As DNA, the CDR3 is TGTGCCAGCAGTGAAACGACAGGGGACTATGGCTACACCTTC.

The chain couples TRBV4-1 to TRBJ2-4, with 12 bases fitting TRBD2. Germline CDR1 and CDR2: MGHRA and YSYEKL. The J segment lost 2 bases and the V segment lost 1 base, leaving 6 bases of the junction unmatched. The CDR3 spans 18 residues. CDR3 sequence (DNA): TGCGCCAGCAGCCAAGGCCTAGCGGGGGGGCGGACCAAAAACATTCAGTACTTC. Its protein product is CASSQGLAGGRTKNIQYF.

The rearrangement links TRBV30 to TRBJ2-7; weak D call: TRBD1 (8 bases). CDR1 is GTSNPN and CDR2 is SVGIG in the germline V gene (reference sequence). Trimming stripped 2 bases from V and 3 bases from J, with 20 bases between. The CDR3 extends over 16 amino acids. The CDR3 region has the DNA TGTGCCTGGAGTCCACCACGGACAGGGAGGGACTACGAGCAGTACTTC. It translates to CAWSPPRTGRDYEQYF.

The CDR3 spells CASDRGGELFF. The CDR3 nucleotides read TGTGCCAGCGACCGGGGCGGGGAGCTGTTTTTT. The chain has TRBV3-1 (or the pseudogene TRBV3-2) and TRBJ2-2; D may be TRBD2 (5 bases). With 8 bases removed from V and 7 bases from J, the gap between germline ends came to 8 bases. The length of the CDR3 is 11 residues. CDR1 is LGHDT, CDR2 YNNKEL, per germline (reference sequence).

The chain combines TRBV9 with TRBJ2-1; 10 positions agree with TRBD1. V lost 4 bases and J lost 3; bases outside the gene matches: 7. Germline CDR1 and CDR2: SGDLS and YYNGEE. The CDR3 covers 16 residues. The CDR3 bases are TGTGCCAGCAGCAACCGCGGGACAGGGGTCTACAATGAGCAGTTCTTC. Its protein is CASSNRGTGVYNEQFF.

The gene calls are TRBV3-1 (or the pseudogene TRBV3-2) and TRBJ1-3; D is unclear. The V gene lost 2 bases and the J gene lost 0 bases, with 20 bases spanning the gap. The CDR3 covers 19 residues. CDR1 is LGHDT, CDR2 YNNKEL, per germline (reference sequence). CDR3 coding DNA: TGTGCCAGCAGCCAACCTTACGGCTGGAGGGTCCTCTCTGGAAACACCATATATTTT. Translating gives CASSQPYGWRVLSGNTIYF.

The rearrangement links TRBV7-2 to TRBJ2-3; 10 nucleotides match TRBD2. V trimming: 3 bases; J trimming: 2 bases; junction bases outside the gene matches: 8. The CDR3 is made up of 17 amino acids. CDR1 SGHTA and CDR2 FQGNSA come from the germline V gene. The CDR3 here is CASSLRSGRILTDTQYF. CDR3 nucleotide sequence: TGTGCCAGCAGCTTGCGTAGCGGGAGGATACTCACAGATACGCAGTATTTT.